This T cell receptor (beta chain) emerged from a study of beta chain features in type 1 diabetes. Expressed TCRB transcripts were sequenced after all isolated RNA was converted to cDNA. The repertoire was sequenced with immunoSEQ multiplex PCR; TCRdb's copy has only in-frame clones and lacks some. The repertoire holds under 550,000 clones, with over 10% as singletons. Only one heparinised blood draw was taken per donor, and its volume averaged roughly 0.12 L. Each of the CD4+ naive, central memory, regulatory and stem cell-like memory populations was sorted via CD45RO/CCR7/CD25/CD127/CD95/CD27. Findings and caveats of the study: Small HLA sub-analyses could not settle whether HLA shapes TCRB rearrangement.

This clone appeared a few times. Its antigen is unknown. Trimming left V 4 bases short and J 2 bases short, with 9 bases between. In germline, CDR1 is MNHEY, CDR2 SVGAGI. This CDR3 is 13 amino acids long. What was sequenced was naive CD4+ T cells from blood. The TCR sequence derives from a woman younger than 30 in good health. The chain has TRBV6-5 and TRBJ2-7; D unresolved. CDR3 in DNA: TGTGCCAGCAGTTGTGCTGACACCTACGAGCAGTACGTC. Its protein is CASSCADTYEQYV.